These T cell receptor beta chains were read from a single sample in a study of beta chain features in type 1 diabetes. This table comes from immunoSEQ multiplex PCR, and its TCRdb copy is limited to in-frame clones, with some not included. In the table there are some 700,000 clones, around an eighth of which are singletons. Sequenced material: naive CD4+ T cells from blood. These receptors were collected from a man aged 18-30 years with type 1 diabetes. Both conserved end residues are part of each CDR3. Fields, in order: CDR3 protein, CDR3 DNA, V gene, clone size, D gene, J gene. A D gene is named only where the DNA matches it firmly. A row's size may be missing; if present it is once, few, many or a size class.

CDR3 protein: CASSAGPQETQYF; CDR3 DNA: TGTGCCAGCAGTGCGGGGCCGCAAGAGACCCAGTACTTC; V gene: TRBV2; clone size: -; D gene: -; J gene: TRBJ2-5
CDR3 protein: CASSGGKDTEAFF; CDR3 DNA: TGTGCCAGCTCAGGGGGCAAGGACACTGAAGCTTTCTTT; V gene: TRBV18; clone size: few; D gene: -; J gene: TRBJ1-1
CDR3 protein: CSGCRQETQYF; CDR3 DNA: TGCAGCGGATGTAGACAAGAGACCCAGTACTTC; V gene: TRBV29-1; clone size: few; D gene: -; J gene: TRBJ2-5
CDR3 protein: CASSEPLYRDNYGYTF; CDR3 DNA: TGCGCCAGCAGTGAGCCGCTTTACAGGGATAACTATGGCTACACCTTC; V gene: TRBV10-2; clone size: few; D gene: -; J gene: TRBJ1-2
CDR3 protein: CAISESETGQLFF; CDR3 DNA: TGTGCCATCAGTGAGTCGGAGACAGGACAACTGTTTTTT; V gene: TRBV10-3; clone size: few; D gene: -; J gene: TRBJ1-4
CDR3 protein: CASSVAANYGYTF; CDR3 DNA: TGTGCCAGCAGCGTAGCCGCGAACTATGGCTACACCTTC; V gene: TRBV9; clone size: -; D gene: -; J gene: TRBJ1-2
CDR3 protein: CASSLEATTTNEQYF; CDR3 DNA: TGTGCCAGCAGTTTAGAGGCTACTACTACTAACGAGCAGTACTTC; V gene: TRBV28; clone size: -; D gene: -; J gene: TRBJ2-7
CDR3 protein: CASSTGGSSYNEQFF; CDR3 DNA: TGTGCCAGCAGTACAGGGGGTAGCTCCTACAATGAGCAGTTCTTC; V gene: TRBV28; clone size: -; D gene: TRBD1; J gene: TRBJ2-1
CDR3 protein: CASVQDAGGNTIYF; CDR3 DNA: TGTGCCAGCGTTCAGGACGCGGGGGGAAACACCATATATTTT; V gene: TRBV28; clone size: -; D gene: -; J gene: TRBJ1-3
CDR3 protein: CASSVQMNTEAFF; CDR3 DNA: TGTGCCAGCAGCGTCCAGATGAACACTGAAGCTTTCTTT; V gene: TRBV7-2; clone size: -; D gene: -; J gene: TRBJ1-1
CDR3 protein: CASSTDSPYGYTF; CDR3 DNA: TGTGCCAGCAGCACGGACAGTCCCTATGGCTACACCTTC; V gene: TRBV5-4; clone size: few; D gene: -; J gene: TRBJ1-2
CDR3 protein: CASRVEAKSYNSPLHF; CDR3 DNA: TGTGCCAGCAGAGTTGAGGCCAAATCCTATAATTCACCCCTCCACTTT; V gene: TRBV7-8; clone size: -; D gene: -; J gene: TRBJ1-6
CDR3 protein: CASSQGRGINQPQHF; CDR3 DNA: TGCGCCAGCAGCCAAGGTAGGGGCATAAATCAGCCCCAGCATTTT; V gene: TRBV4-1; clone size: -; D gene: -; J gene: TRBJ1-5
CDR3 protein: CASSLAHGGGGDEQYF; CDR3 DNA: TGCGCCAGCAGCTTGGCTCATGGTGGGGGTGGAGACGAGCAGTACTTC; V gene: TRBV5-1; clone size: few; D gene: -; J gene: TRBJ2-7
CDR3 protein: CASSPQGAYEQYF; CDR3 DNA: TGTGCCAGCAGCCCACAGGGGGCGTACGAGCAGTACTTC; V gene: TRBV7-3; clone size: few; D gene: TRBD1; J gene: TRBJ2-7
CDR3 protein: CASSQFHRVTPHEQYF; CDR3 DNA: TGCGCCAGCAGCCAATTCCACAGGGTAACTCCCCACGAGCAGTACTTC; V gene: TRBV4-1; clone size: few; D gene: -; J gene: TRBJ2-7
CDR3 protein: CASSLPGQGAWEQYF; CDR3 DNA: TGTGCCAGCAGCTTACCCGGACAGGGGGCATGGGAGCAGTACTTC; V gene: TRBV5-4; clone size: once; D gene: TRBD1; J gene: TRBJ2-7
CDR3 protein: CASTPGTGLYEQYF; CDR3 DNA: TGTGCCAGCACCCCCGGGACAGGGTTGTACGAGCAGTACTTC; V gene: TRBV2; clone size: -; D gene: TRBD1; J gene: TRBJ2-7
CDR3 protein: CASSSALSNQPQHF; CDR3 DNA: TGTGCCAGCAGCTCGGCCCTTAGCAATCAGCCCCAGCATTTT; V gene: TRBV28; clone size: few; D gene: -; J gene: TRBJ1-5
CDR3 protein: CASTGGAPEKLFF; CDR3 DNA: TGCGCCAGCACCGGGGGCGCCCCTGAAAAACTGTTTTTT; V gene: TRBV5-1; clone size: -; D gene: -; J gene: TRBJ1-4
CDR3 protein: CAWSKPDRNYEQYF; CDR3 DNA: TGTGCCTGGAGTAAGCCGGACCGAAATTACGAGCAGTACTTC; V gene: TRBV30; clone size: -; D gene: -; J gene: TRBJ2-7
CDR3 protein: CASSVSGWETQYF; CDR3 DNA: TGTGCCAGCAGTGTTTCAGGGTGGGAGACCCAGTACTTC; V gene: TRBV2; clone size: few; D gene: -; J gene: TRBJ2-5
CDR3 protein: CASRIDRDQPQHF; CDR3 DNA: TGTGCCAGCCGGATTGACAGGGATCAGCCCCAGCATTTT; V gene: TRBV18; clone size: few; D gene: TRBD1; J gene: TRBJ1-5
CDR3 protein: CSALGNTEAFF; CDR3 DNA: TGCAGCGCCCTGGGGAACACTGAAGCTTTCTTT; V gene: TRBV29-1; clone size: -; D gene: -; J gene: TRBJ1-1
CDR3 protein: CASSEGTGIPSNQPQHF; CDR3 DNA: TGCGCCAGCAGTGAAGGGACAGGGATCCCTAGCAATCAGCCCCAGCATTTT; V gene: TRBV10-2; clone size: -; D gene: TRBD1; J gene: TRBJ1-5
CDR3 protein: CASSGGQINQPQHF; CDR3 DNA: TGTGCCAGCAGCGGGGGACAGATCAATCAGCCCCAGCATTTT; V gene: TRBV9; clone size: -; D gene: TRBD1; J gene: TRBJ1-5
CDR3 protein: CASNEQFF; CDR3 DNA: TGTGCCAGCAATGAGCAGTTCTTC; V gene: TRBV5-7; clone size: few; D gene: -; J gene: TRBJ2-1
CDR3 protein: CASATRDRGNQPQHF; CDR3 DNA: TGTGCCAGCGCCACCCGGGACAGGGGAAATCAGCCCCAGCATTTT; V gene: TRBV19; clone size: few; D gene: TRBD1; J gene: TRBJ1-5
CDR3 protein: CASSQGQGKTLSGANVLTF; CDR3 DNA: TGCGCCAGCAGCCAAGGACAGGGGAAGACCTTATCTGGGGCCAACGTCCTGACTTTC; V gene: TRBV4-1; clone size: few; D gene: TRBD1; J gene: TRBJ2-6
CDR3 protein: CASSVQPNTEAFF; CDR3 DNA: TGTGCCAGCAGCGTACAGCCGAACACTGAAGCTTTCTTT; V gene: TRBV7-3; clone size: few; D gene: -; J gene: TRBJ1-1
CDR3 protein: CASSPEQGFGYTF; CDR3 DNA: TGTGCCAGCAGCCCAGAACAGGGTTTTGGCTACACCTTC; V gene: TRBV7-2; clone size: -; D gene: -; J gene: TRBJ1-2
CDR3 protein: CATGTDTGELFF; CDR3 DNA: TGTGCCACAGGGACAGACACCGGGGAGCTGTTTTTT; V gene: TRBV2; clone size: few; D gene: TRBD1; J gene: TRBJ2-2
CDR3 protein: CASSLVGQGSPGYTF; CDR3 DNA: TGTGCCAGCAGCTTGGTGGGACAGGGAAGTCCTGGCTACACCTTC; V gene: TRBV5-4; clone size: -; D gene: TRBD1; J gene: TRBJ1-2
CDR3 protein: CASSFTDRVGQPQHF; CDR3 DNA: TGTGCCAGCAGCTTTACCGACAGGGTCGGACAGCCCCAGCATTTT; V gene: TRBV7-6; clone size: -; D gene: TRBD1; J gene: TRBJ1-5
CDR3 protein: CASRTTSGGYEQYF; CDR3 DNA: TGTGCCAGCAGAACCACTAGCGGGGGATACGAGCAGTACTTC; V gene: TRBV25-1; clone size: -; D gene: TRBD2; J gene: TRBJ2-7
CDR3 protein: CASSQGTGKQETQYF; CDR3 DNA: TGCGCCAGCAGCCAAGGGACAGGGAAGCAAGAGACCCAGTACTTC; V gene: TRBV4-1; clone size: few; D gene: TRBD1; J gene: TRBJ2-5
CDR3 protein: CSAATFTEAFF; CDR3 DNA: TGCAGTGCCGCGACCTTCACTGAAGCTTTCTTT; V gene: TRBV20-1; clone size: -; D gene: -; J gene: TRBJ1-1
CDR3 protein: CASSLLDFLQETQYF; CDR3 DNA: TGCGCCAGCAGCTTATTGGACTTCCTTCAAGAGACCCAGTACTTC; V gene: TRBV5-1; clone size: -; D gene: -; J gene: TRBJ2-5
CDR3 protein: CASTRLQSSYNEQFF; CDR3 DNA: TGTGCCAGCACGAGGCTCCAGAGCTCCTACAATGAGCAGTTCTTC; V gene: TRBV2; clone size: -; D gene: -; J gene: TRBJ2-1
CDR3 protein: CATGTTGTGTYEQYF; CDR3 DNA: TGTGCCACCGGGACAACGGGGACAGGGACCTACGAGCAGTACTTC; V gene: TRBV19; clone size: -; D gene: TRBD1; J gene: TRBJ2-7
CDR3 protein: CASSTTLLNTEAFF; CDR3 DNA: TGTGCCAGCAGTACGACACTGCTGAACACTGAAGCTTTCTTT; V gene: TRBV27; clone size: -; D gene: -; J gene: TRBJ1-1